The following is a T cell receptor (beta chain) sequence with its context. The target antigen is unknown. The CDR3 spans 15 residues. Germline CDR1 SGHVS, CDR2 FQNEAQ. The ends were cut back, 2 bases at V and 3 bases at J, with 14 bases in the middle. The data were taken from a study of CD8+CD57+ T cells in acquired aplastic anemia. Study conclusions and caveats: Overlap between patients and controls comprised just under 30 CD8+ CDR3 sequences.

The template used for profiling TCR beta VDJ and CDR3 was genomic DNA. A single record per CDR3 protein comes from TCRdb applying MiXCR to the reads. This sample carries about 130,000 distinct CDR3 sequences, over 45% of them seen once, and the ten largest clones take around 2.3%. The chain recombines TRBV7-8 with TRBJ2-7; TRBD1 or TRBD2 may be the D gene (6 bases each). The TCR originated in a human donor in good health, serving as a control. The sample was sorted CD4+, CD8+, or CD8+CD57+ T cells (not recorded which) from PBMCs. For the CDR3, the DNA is TGTGCCAGCAGCTTAAGGCAGGGGACTCACTACGAGCAGTACTTC. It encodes CASSLRQGTHYEQYF.